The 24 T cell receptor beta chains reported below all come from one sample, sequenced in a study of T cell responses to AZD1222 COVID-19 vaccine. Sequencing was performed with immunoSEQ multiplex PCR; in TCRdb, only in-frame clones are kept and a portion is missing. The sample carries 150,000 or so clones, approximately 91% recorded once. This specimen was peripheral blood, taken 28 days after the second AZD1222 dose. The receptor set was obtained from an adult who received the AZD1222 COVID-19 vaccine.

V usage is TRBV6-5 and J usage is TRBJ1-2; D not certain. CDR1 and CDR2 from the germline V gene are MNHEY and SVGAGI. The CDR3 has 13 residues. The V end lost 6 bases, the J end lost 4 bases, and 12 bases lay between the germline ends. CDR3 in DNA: TGTGCCAGCAGCCGCACGGAGGGCTATGGCTACACCTTC. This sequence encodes CASSRTEGYGYTF.

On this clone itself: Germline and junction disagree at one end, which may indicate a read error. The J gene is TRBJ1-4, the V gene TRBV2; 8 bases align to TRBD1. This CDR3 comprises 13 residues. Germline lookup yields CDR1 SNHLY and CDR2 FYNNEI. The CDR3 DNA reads TGTGCCAGCAGTGCTTACAGGGGGAGGGATATTAGGTTT. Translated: CASSAYRGRDIRF.

This CDR3 is CASSPRDGQGQPQHF. As DNA, the CDR3 is TGTGCCAGCAGCCCCCGGGACGGTCAAGGTCAGCCCCAGCATTTT. This chain links TRBV27 with TRBJ1-5, with D tentatively TRBD1 (5 bases). V lost 6 bases and J 6 bases, leaving 18 bases between the germline ends. CDR1 and CDR2 from the germline V gene are MNHEY and SMNVEV (reference sequence). CDR3 length: 15 amino acids.

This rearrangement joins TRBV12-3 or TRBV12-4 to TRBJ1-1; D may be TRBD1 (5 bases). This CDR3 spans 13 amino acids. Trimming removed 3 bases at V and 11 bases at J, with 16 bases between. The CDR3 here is CASSLGPGTAAFF. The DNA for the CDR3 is TGTGCCAGCAGTTTGGGGCCAGGGACGGCCGCTTTCTTT.

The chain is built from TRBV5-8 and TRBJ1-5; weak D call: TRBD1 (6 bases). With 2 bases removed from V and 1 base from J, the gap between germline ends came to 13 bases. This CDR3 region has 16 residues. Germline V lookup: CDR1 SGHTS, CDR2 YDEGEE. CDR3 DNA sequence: TGTGCCAGCAGCTTCCCTGACAGGCCGAGCAATCAGCCCCAGCATTTT. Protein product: CASSFPDRPSNQPQHF.

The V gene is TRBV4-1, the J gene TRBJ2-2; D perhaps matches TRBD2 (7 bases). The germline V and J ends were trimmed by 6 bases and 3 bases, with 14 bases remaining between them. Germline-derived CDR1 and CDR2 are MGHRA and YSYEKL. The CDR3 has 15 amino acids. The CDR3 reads CASRFIGGDTGELFF. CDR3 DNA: TGCGCCAGCAGGTTCATAGGGGGGGACACCGGGGAGCTGTTTTTT.

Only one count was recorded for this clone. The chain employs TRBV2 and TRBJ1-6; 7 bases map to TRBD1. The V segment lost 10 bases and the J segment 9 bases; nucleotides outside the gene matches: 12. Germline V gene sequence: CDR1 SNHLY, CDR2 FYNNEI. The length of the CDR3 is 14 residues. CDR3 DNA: TGTGCCACTTCACCGGGACAGACATTTTCACCCCTCCACTTT. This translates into CATSPGQTFSPLHF.

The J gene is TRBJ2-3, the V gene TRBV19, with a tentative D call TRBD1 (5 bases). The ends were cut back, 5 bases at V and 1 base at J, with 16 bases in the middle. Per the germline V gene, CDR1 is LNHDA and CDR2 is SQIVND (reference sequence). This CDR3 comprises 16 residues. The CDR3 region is CASSGPRRGGTDTQYF. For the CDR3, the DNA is TGTGCCAGTAGTGGGCCTCGTAGGGGCGGCACAGATACGCAGTATTTT.

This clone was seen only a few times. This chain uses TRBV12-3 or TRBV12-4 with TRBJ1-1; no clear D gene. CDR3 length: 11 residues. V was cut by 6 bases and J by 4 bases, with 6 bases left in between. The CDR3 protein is CASSPSTEAFF. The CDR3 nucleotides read TGTGCCAGCAGCCCCAGCACTGAAGCTTTCTTT.

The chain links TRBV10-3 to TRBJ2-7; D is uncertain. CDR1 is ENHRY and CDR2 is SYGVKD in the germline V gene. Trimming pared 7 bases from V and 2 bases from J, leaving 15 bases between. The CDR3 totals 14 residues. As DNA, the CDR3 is TGTGCCATCACGTCGTCAGCAGAAGCCTACGAGCAGTACTTC. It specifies CAITSSAEAYEQYF.

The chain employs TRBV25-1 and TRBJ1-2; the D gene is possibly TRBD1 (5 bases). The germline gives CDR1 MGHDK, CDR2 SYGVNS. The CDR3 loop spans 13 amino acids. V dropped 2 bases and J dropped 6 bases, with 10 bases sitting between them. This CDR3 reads CASSEVDRDGYTF. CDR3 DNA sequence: TGTGCCAGCAGTGAAGTAGACAGAGATGGCTACACCTTC.

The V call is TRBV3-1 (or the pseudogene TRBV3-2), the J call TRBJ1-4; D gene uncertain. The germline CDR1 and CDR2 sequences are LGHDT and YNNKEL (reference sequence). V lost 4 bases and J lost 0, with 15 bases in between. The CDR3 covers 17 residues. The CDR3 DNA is TGTGCCAGCAGCCTCTACGGGGTCGCGCCAACTAATGAAAAACTGTTTTTT. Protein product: CASSLYGVAPTNEKLFF.

The DNA for the CDR3 is TGTGCCAGCAGCGTCACAGGTTACGGAGAAAAACTGTTTTTT. It translates to CASSVTGYGEKLFF. This chain connects TRBV9 to TRBJ1-4; tentative D call: TRBD1 (5 bases). Trimming pared 2 bases from V and 8 bases from J, leaving 13 bases between. Germline loops: CDR1 SGDLS, CDR2 YYNGEE. The CDR3 totals 14 residues.

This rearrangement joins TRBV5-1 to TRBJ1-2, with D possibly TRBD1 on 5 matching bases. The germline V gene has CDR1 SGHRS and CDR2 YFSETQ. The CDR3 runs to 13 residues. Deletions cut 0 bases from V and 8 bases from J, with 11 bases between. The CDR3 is CASSLVGGRGYTF. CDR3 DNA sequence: TGCGCCAGCAGCTTGGTTGGGGGTAGGGGCTACACCTTC.

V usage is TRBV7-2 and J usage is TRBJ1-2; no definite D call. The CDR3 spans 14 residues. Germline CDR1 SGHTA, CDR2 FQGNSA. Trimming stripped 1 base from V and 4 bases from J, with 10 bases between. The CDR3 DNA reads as TGTGCCAGCAGCTTAGAAGGCAGACTCTATGGCTACACCTTC. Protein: CASSLEGRLYGYTF.

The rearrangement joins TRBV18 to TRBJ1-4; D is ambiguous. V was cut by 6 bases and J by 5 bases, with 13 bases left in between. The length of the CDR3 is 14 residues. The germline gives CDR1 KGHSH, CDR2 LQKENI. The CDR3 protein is CASSPEGTNEKLFF. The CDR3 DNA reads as TGTGCCAGCTCCCCGGAGGGAACGAATGAAAAACTGTTTTTT.

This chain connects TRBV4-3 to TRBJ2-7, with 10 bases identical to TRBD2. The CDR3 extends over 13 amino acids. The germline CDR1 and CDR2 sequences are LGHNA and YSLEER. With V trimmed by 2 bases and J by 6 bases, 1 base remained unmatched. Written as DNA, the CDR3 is TGCGCCAGCAGCCAAATAGCGGGAGGCGAGCAGTACTTC. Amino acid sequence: CASSQIAGGEQYF.

CDR3 in amino acids: CASSLNPGARETQYF. CDR3 nucleotides: TGTGCCAGCAGCTTAAATCCGGGGGCGAGGGAGACCCAGTACTTC. The J gene is TRBJ2-5, the V gene TRBV11-2; possibly TRBD1 or TRBD2 for D (6 bases each). There are 15 residues in the CDR3. CDR1 is SGHAT, CDR2 FQNNGV, per germline. V was clipped by 2 bases and J by 5 bases, with 15 bases between them.

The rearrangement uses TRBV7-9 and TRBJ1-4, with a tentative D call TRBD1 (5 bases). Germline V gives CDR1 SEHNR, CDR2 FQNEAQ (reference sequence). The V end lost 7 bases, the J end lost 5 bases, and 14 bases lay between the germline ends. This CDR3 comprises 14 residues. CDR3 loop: CASTHRGDNEKLFF. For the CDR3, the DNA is TGTGCCAGCACCCATAGGGGAGACAATGAAAAACTGTTTTTT.

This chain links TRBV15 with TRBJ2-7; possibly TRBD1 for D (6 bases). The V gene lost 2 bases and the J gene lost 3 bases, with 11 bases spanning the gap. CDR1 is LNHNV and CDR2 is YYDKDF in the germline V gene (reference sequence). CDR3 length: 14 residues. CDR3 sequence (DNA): TGTGCCACCAGCAGACGCCGGGACAACTACGAGCAGTACTTC. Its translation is CATSRRRDNYEQYF.

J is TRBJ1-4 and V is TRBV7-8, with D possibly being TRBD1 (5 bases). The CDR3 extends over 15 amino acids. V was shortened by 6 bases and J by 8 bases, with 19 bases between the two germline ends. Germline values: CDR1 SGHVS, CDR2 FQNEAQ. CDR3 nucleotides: TGTGCCAGCAGGGGGTCCAGGGTAGCTTGGGAAAAACTGTTTTTT. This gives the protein CASRGSRVAWEKLFF.

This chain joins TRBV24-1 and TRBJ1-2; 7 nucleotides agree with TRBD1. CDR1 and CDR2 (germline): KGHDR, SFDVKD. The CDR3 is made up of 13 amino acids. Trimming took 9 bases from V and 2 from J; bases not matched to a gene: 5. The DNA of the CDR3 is TGTGCCACCTCGTCAGGGGGGAACTATGGCTACACCTTC. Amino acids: CATSSGGNYGYTF.

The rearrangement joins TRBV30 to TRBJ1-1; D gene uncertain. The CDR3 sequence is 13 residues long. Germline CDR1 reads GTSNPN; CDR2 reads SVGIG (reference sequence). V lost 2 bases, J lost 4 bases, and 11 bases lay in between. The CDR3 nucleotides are TGTGCCTGGAGTTTAACAGTGGGCACTGAAGCTTTCTTT. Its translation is CAWSLTVGTEAFF.

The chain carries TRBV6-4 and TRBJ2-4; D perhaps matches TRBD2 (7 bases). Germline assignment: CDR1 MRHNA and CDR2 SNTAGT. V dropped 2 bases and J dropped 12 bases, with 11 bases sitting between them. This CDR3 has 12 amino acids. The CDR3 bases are TGTGCCAGCAGTGACCCCGGGGGGCGTCAGTACTTC. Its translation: CASSDPGGRQYF.